A selection of T cell receptor beta chains follows, all from one sample in a study of a mutant IDH1 vaccine in newly diagnosed glioma. The assay was immunoSEQ multiplex PCR, and TCRdb's table has in-frame clones only and misses some. The sample carries 80,000 to 100,000 clones, around 80% recorded once. The material sequenced was PBMCs, taken from a glioma patient treated with radiotherapy, temozolomide or both. The source is a man between 40 and 49 years old with glioma. CDR3s include the opening cysteine and the closing phenylalanine or tryptophan. D genes are given only for firm matches. Expanded clones are given a class, and other clones once, few, many or no size at all.

CDR3	DNA	size	V	J	D
CASSHIDRGLSYEQYF	TGTGCCAGCAGCCACATCGACAGGGGCCTCTCCTACGAGCAGTACTTC	.	TRBV4-2	TRBJ2-7	TRBD1
CSVATIKYQETQYF	TGCAGCGTTGCCACTATTAAATACCAAGAGACCCAGTACTTC	.	TRBV29-1	TRBJ2-5	.
CASSPLNQGQLVAKNIQYF	TGTGCCAGCTCACCACTGAACCAGGGACAGTTAGTAGCCAAAAACATTCAGTACTTC	.	TRBV18	TRBJ2-4	TRBD1
CASSQEIGTSSYNEQFF	TGCGCCAGCAGCCAAGAAATCGGGACTAGCTCCTACAATGAGCAGTTCTTC	.	TRBV4-3	TRBJ2-1	TRBD2
CASSVVGADTQYF	TGTGCCAGCAGCGTAGTAGGGGCGGATACGCAGTATTTT	.	TRBV9	TRBJ2-3	.
CASSMLPGSSYEQYF	TGTGCCAGTAGTATGCTGCCAGGATCTTCCTACGAGCAGTACTTC	.	TRBV19	TRBJ2-7	.
CSVVRTGGFSVGNTEAFF	TGCAGCGTTGTTCGTACAGGGGGATTTTCTGTAGGGAACACTGAAGCTTTCTTT	.	TRBV29-1	TRBJ1-1	TRBD1
CASSLTPGHSTYEQYF	TGTGCCAGCAGCTTAACCCCGGGACACTCGACCTACGAGCAGTACTTC	.	TRBV11-2	TRBJ2-7	.
CASSLVNIGEETQYF	TGCGCCAGCAGCTTGGTGAATATTGGGGAAGAGACCCAGTACTTC	.	TRBV5-1	TRBJ2-5	.
CASSTTGNYGYTF	TGTGCCAGCAGTACGACAGGAAACTATGGCTACACCTTC	.	TRBV2	TRBJ1-2	.
CTSSEGGTGYEKLFF	TGTACCAGCAGCGAGGGCGGGACAGGGTATGAAAAACTGTTTTTT	.	TRBV2	TRBJ1-4	TRBD1
CASSQASLGTSGPDEQFF	TGTGCCAGCAGCCAAGCGTCTCTCGGGACTAGCGGGCCGGATGAGCAGTTCTTC	.	TRBV4-2	TRBJ2-1	TRBD2
CASSPRGGPYNEQFF	TGTGCCAGCAGTCCCAGGGGGGGGCCCTACAATGAGCAGTTCTTC	.	TRBV25-1	TRBJ2-1	.
CASSLGGRDTQYF	TGTGCCAGCAGCCTTGGGGGAAGAGATACGCAGTATTTT	.	TRBV4-2	TRBJ2-3	.
CASSQDRAGGSDTQYF	TGTGCCAGCAGCCAAGATCGAGCGGGGGGCTCAGATACGCAGTATTTT	.	TRBV7-2	TRBJ2-3	TRBD2
CASSSGQLFGETQYF	TGTGCCAGCAGCTCTGGACAGCTCTTTGGCGAGACCCAGTACTTC	once	TRBV7-6	TRBJ2-5	.
CASSGLLGSGELFF	TGTGCCAGCAGTGGTCTACTGGGGTCCGGGGAGCTGTTTTTT	.	TRBV2	TRBJ2-2	.
CASSSLIVDATAKNIQYF	TGTGCCAGCAGTTCTCTAATCGTCGACGCTACCGCCAAAAACATTCAGTACTTC	once	TRBV2	TRBJ2-4	.
CASSLGGRAGKIEQYF	TGTGCCAGCAGCTTAGGGGGCCGAGCGGGGAAAATCGAGCAGTACTTC	.	TRBV7-2	TRBJ2-7	TRBD2
CASSQLRSGYTF	TGTGCCAGCAGCCAGTTACGGTCTGGCTACACCTTC	.	TRBV4-2	TRBJ1-2	.
CASSPQGVTKNIQYF	TGTGCCAGCAGCCCCCAGGGGGTGACTAAAAACATTCAGTACTTC	.	TRBV7-8	TRBJ2-4	TRBD1
CASSLDRVGETQYF	TGCGCCAGCAGCCTGGACAGGGTTGGAGAGACCCAGTACTTC	.	TRBV5-1	TRBJ2-5	TRBD1
CASSIWTFPKVNNEQFF	TGTGCCAGTAGTATATGGACATTTCCGAAAGTTAACAATGAGCAGTTCTTC	many	TRBV19	TRBJ2-1	.
CASSPGWQGTSGELFF	TGTGCCAGCAGCCCCGGTTGGCAGGGGACAAGCGGGGAGCTGTTTTTT	.	TRBV11-2	TRBJ2-2	.
CASSPQLSSYEQYF	TGTGCCAGCAGCCCACAGCTTTCCTCCTACGAGCAGTACTTC	.	TRBV14	TRBJ2-7	.
CASSPDRGYYGYTF	TGTGCCAGCAGTCCTGACAGGGGTTACTATGGCTACACCTTC	.	TRBV6-1	TRBJ1-2	TRBD1
CASSLTQGPTQYF	TGTGCCAGCAGCTTAACCCAAGGTCCCACGCAGTATTTT	.	TRBV7-2	TRBJ2-3	.